This TCR beta chain is from a study of identical twins. TCRdb reanalysed the 5' RACE reads using MiXCR and keeps one entry per CDR3 protein. Counted here are roughly 220,000 distinct CDR3 sequences, approximately 7.1% occurring once; the ten biggest clones make up 13% to 15%. V was shortened by 4 bases and J by 0 bases, with 6 bases between the two germline ends. The CDR3 has 13 amino acids. The table lists this clonotype with many counts. The same sample was also studied in work on T cells expressing NK-cell markers. That report adds: What remained unclear was the HCMV specificity of expanded NKG2C+ T cell clones.

The sequenced sample was CD8+ T cells sorted from blood. The receptor was isolated from a woman aged 18 to 35 in good health. V and J are TRBV12-3 or TRBV12-4 and TRBJ1-1, with D possibly being TRBD1 (6 bases). CDR3 protein: CASSWTVNTEAFF. DNA of the CDR3: TGTGCCAGCAGTTGGACAGTGAACACTGAAGCTTTCTTT.